These 21 T cell receptor beta chains were sequenced from one sample in a study of shared clonotypes between healthy human individuals (dated by TCRdb to 2020 to 2022). CD8 naive samples were obtained by positive selection for CCR7 among CD45RO-negative cells, yielding a CD45RA+CCR7+ population from which TemRA cells were excluded. Library creation used the immunoSEQ multiplex PCR assay. Drawn from immuneACCESS, this table holds only the in-frame rearrangements with V and J called that TCRdb kept. Clones are partly lost; checked studies trace under half to an unresolved V gene and leave the rest unexplained. Here the sample has about 2 million clones; roughly 94% occur a single time. The leading ten clones occupy more than 0.95% of the sample. Sequencing was done on a sample of naive CD8+ T cells sorted from blood. The cell subset or site label, as the study defines it: CD45RA+CCR7+. The receptors originated from a young man in good health.

For this clone: The same CDR3 arises from other DNA sequences in this sample as well. J is TRBJ1-1 and V is TRBV5-1; D unclear. The V gene's germline CDR1 is SGHRS and CDR2 YFSETQ. The CDR3 covers 13 residues. V lost 4 bases and J 1 base, leaving 8 bases between the germline ends. The CDR3 spells CASSLRENTEAFF. The CDR3 coding sequence is TGCGCCAGCAGCCTCCGGGAGAACACTGAAGCTTTCTTT.

The chain employs TRBV29-1 and TRBJ2-3; 9 bases are a match to TRBD2. Germline V lookup: CDR1 SQVTM, CDR2 ANQGSEA. The CDR3 extends over 16 amino acids. The junction had 13 bases not matched to a gene; V was cut back by 7 bases and J by 2 bases. CDR3: CSGILPSGRHTDTQYF. CDR3 nucleotide sequence: TGCAGCGGAATCCTTCCAAGCGGGAGGCACACAGATACGCAGTATTTT.

The chain uses TRBV27 and TRBJ2-1; possibly TRBD2 for D (7 bases). CDR1 MNHEY and CDR2 SMNVEV come from the germline V gene (reference sequence). The CDR3 has 16 amino acids. With 1 base removed from V and 2 bases from J, the gap between germline ends came to 12 bases. The CDR3 loop is CASSLFGGRPYNEQFF. As DNA, the CDR3 is TGTGCCAGCAGTTTATTCGGGGGGCGTCCCTACAATGAGCAGTTCTTC.

V gene TRBV27 combines with J gene TRBJ2-5; D unclear. The CDR3 covers 16 residues. V lost 0 bases and J lost 5, with 16 bases in between. Germline V gene data show CDR1 as MNHEY and CDR2 as SMNVEV (reference sequence). The CDR3 protein is CASSLSIGIPKETQYF. The CDR3 bases are TGTGCCAGCAGTTTATCGATTGGGATCCCGAAGGAGACCCAGTACTTC.

The genes are TRBV18 and TRBJ1-3; TRBD1 might be the D (5 bases). Trimming took off 2 bases at V and 1 base at J, with 9 bases between the two ends. The CDR3 extends over 15 amino acids. The germline V gene encodes CDR1 KGHSH and CDR2 LQKENI. The CDR3 loop reads CASSPAGQSGNTIYF. The CDR3 DNA reads as TGTGCCAGCTCACCAGCGGGGCAATCTGGAAACACCATATATTTT.

The chain is built from TRBV13 and TRBJ2-5; 11 positions match TRBD1. Germline CDR1 is PRHDT and CDR2 is FYEKMQ (reference sequence). CDR3 size: 15 residues. Trimming at V came to 4 bases and at J to 6 bases, leaving 7 bases not matched to a gene. CDR3 DNA: TGTGCCAGCAGCTGGGGACAGGGGGTTTTGCAGACCCAGTACTTC. Residues: CASSWGQGVLQTQYF. The full variable domain, its missing parts supplied by reference TRBV13 and TRBJ2-5, is AAGVIQSPRHLIKEKRETATLKCYPIPRHDTVYWYQQGPGQDPQFLISFYEKMQSDKGSIPDRFSAQQFSDYHSELNMSSLELGDSALYFCASSWGQGVLQTQYFGPGTRLLVL.

The J gene is TRBJ2-1, the V gene TRBV19; 7 bases map to TRBD1. Per the germline V gene, CDR1 is LNHDA and CDR2 is SQIVND (reference sequence). The CDR3 is 16 residues long. The junction had 3 bases not matched to a gene; V was cut back by 1 base and J by 0 bases. The CDR3 nucleotides read TGTGCCAGTAGTATAGTACAGGGGAGCTCCTACAATGAGCAGTTCTTC. Its protein is CASSIVQGSSYNEQFF.

This chain links TRBV7-9 with TRBJ1-4; D call uncertain. Trimming took 6 bases from V and 8 from J, leaving 13 bases between them. The CDR3 sequence is 13 residues long. The germline gives CDR1 SEHNR, CDR2 FQNEAQ (reference sequence). CDR3 in DNA: TGTGCCAGCAGAGACCCAACCAGGGAAAAACTGTTTTTT. Encoded protein: CASRDPTREKLFF.

This chain connects TRBV6-5 to TRBJ2-3, with D hard to call. Trimming pared 2 bases from V and 6 bases from J, leaving 12 bases between. The CDR3 contains 14 residues. Germline CDR1 and CDR2: MNHEY and SVGAGI. CDR3 sequence (DNA): TGTGCCAGCAGTTACCTCTCTCCGGGCGATACGCAGTATTTT. It yields the protein CASSYLSPGDTQYF.

This chain connects TRBV27 to TRBJ2-7; D is unresolved. This CDR3 spans 16 amino acids. V was shortened by 0 bases and J by 3 bases, with 15 bases between the two germline ends. Germline CDR1 is MNHEY and CDR2 is SMNVEV (reference sequence). The CDR3 coding sequence is TGTGCCAGCAGTTTATCAGTTGGGCAGGTGAACTACGAGCAGTACTTC. Its protein is CASSLSVGQVNYEQYF.

The CDR3 loop reads CASSFEDGVNEKLFF. CDR3 DNA sequence: TGTGCCAGCAGCTTTGAGGACGGGGTAAATGAAAAACTGTTTTTT. The chain employs TRBV7-9 and TRBJ1-4; no firm D call. Germline assignment: CDR1 SEHNR and CDR2 FQNEAQ (reference sequence). Trimming stripped 3 bases from V and 5 bases from J, with 13 bases between. This CDR3 is built from 15 residues.

CDR3 sequence (DNA): TGTGCCTGGAGTGGGGACGTTCGGGGGCAGTACTTC. Encoded protein: CAWSGDVRGQYF. The genes are TRBV30 and TRBJ2-7, with D perhaps being TRBD1 or TRBD2 (5 bases each). Trimming stripped 1 base from V and 9 bases from J, with 13 bases between. This CDR3 region has 12 residues. CDR1 is GTSNPN, CDR2 SVGIG, per germline (reference sequence).

The chain links TRBV2 to TRBJ2-7; no clear D gene. The CDR3 runs 11 residues. V dropped 2 bases and J dropped 9 bases, with 8 bases sitting between them. The germline V gene has CDR1 SNHLY and CDR2 FYNNEI. The CDR3 DNA sequence: TGTGCCAGCAGTGAAACCGTCGGGCAGTACTTC. Translation gives CASSETVGQYF.

CDR3 in DNA: TGTGCCAGCTCACCTAACCTGGACAGTCCCTACGAGCAGTACTTC. Translation: CASSPNLDSPYEQYF. This rearrangement joins TRBV18 to TRBJ2-7, with D tentatively TRBD1 (6 bases). Germline-derived CDR1 and CDR2 are KGHSH and LQKENI. V was clipped by 3 bases and J by 2 bases, with 14 bases between them. The CDR3 covers 15 residues.

The rearrangement uses TRBV11-2 and TRBJ2-7, with a weak D call TRBD1 (5 bases). Trimming took off 0 bases at V and 4 bases at J, with 13 bases between the two ends. The CDR3 loop spans 15 amino acids. CDR1 and CDR2 from the germline V gene are SGHAT and FQNNGV. CDR3 nucleotides: TGTGCCAGCAGCTTAGAGGAGTCAGGGTCATACGAGCAGTACTTC. It codes for CASSLEESGSYEQYF.

The V and J genes are TRBV7-9 and TRBJ2-1, with 8 bases fitting TRBD2. CDR1 and CDR2 (germline): SEHNR, FQNEAQ (reference sequence). V gave up 3 bases and J gave up 5 bases; unmatched junction bases: 12. The CDR3 is made up of 17 amino acids. For the CDR3, the DNA is TGTGCCAGCAGCTTTTACCGGGGGCTAGCGGGTAACAATGAGCAGTTCTTC. As protein: CASSFYRGLAGNNEQFF.

V gene TRBV7-8 combines with J gene TRBJ2-5, with 8 nucleotides matching TRBD1. V was clipped by 5 bases and J by 4 bases; unmatched bases: 9. The CDR3 is made up of 15 amino acids. Germline lookup yields CDR1 SGHVS and CDR2 FQNEAQ. The CDR3 here is CASSGLWTGRETQYF. CDR3 DNA: TGTGCCAGCAGCGGACTGTGGACAGGGCGAGAGACCCAGTACTTC.

The V call is TRBV13, the J call TRBJ2-1; D is unresolved. The germline V gene encodes CDR1 PRHDT and CDR2 FYEKMQ (reference sequence). V was cut by 0 bases and J by 1 base, with 7 bases left in between. The CDR3 covers 15 residues. The CDR3: CASSLGVGSYNEQFF. The DNA for the CDR3 is TGTGCCAGCAGCTTAGGGGTGGGATCCTACAATGAGCAGTTCTTC.

The rearrangement joins TRBV6-1 to TRBJ1-1; unclear D gene. Germline V gives CDR1 MNHNS, CDR2 SASEGT. Between the trimmed V and J ends, which lost 3 bases and 6 bases, there was a span of 14 bases. The CDR3 spans 14 residues. The DNA of the CDR3 is TGTGCCAGCAGTGAGGACGGGTTCTTCGCTGAAGCTTTCTTT. It yields the protein CASSEDGFFAEAFF.

The J gene is TRBJ2-7, the V gene TRBV6-1; D tentatively fits TRBD1 or TRBD2 (6 bases each). CDR1 and CDR2 from the germline V gene are MNHNS and SASEGT. V dropped 6 bases and J dropped 2 bases, with 11 bases sitting between them. The CDR3 loop spans 13 amino acids. CDR3 residues: CASRVEGAYEQYF. CDR3 DNA: TGTGCCAGCAGGGTGGAGGGGGCCTACGAGCAGTACTTC.

The CDR3: CASSVLLLWQGRNEKLFF. For the CDR3, the DNA is TGTGCCAGCAGCGTACTCCTTCTGTGGCAGGGGAGGAATGAAAAACTGTTTTTT. V and J are TRBV9 and TRBJ1-4; D might be TRBD1 (6 bases). CDR1 is SGDLS, CDR2 YYNGEE, per germline. The V and J ends lost 1 base and 5 bases respectively, with 21 bases between them. The CDR3 has 18 amino acids.